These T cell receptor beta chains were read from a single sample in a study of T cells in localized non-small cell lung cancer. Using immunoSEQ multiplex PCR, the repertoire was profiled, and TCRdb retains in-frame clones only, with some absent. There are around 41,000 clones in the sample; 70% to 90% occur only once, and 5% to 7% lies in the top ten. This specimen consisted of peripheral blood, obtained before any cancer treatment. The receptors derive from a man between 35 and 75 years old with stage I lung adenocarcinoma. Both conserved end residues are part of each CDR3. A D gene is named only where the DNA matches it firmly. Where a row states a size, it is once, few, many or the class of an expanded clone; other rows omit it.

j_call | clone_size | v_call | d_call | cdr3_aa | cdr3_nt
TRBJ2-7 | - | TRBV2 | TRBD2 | CASKSGGRAVEQYF | TGTGCCAGCAAATCGGGAGGGAGGGCCGTCGAGCAGTACTTC
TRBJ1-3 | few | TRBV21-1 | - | CASSKTDKSGNTIYF | TGTGCCAGCAGCAAAACCGATAAGTCTGGAAACACCATATATTTT
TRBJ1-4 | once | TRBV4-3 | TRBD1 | CASSQGQGSEKLFF | TGCGCCAGCAGCCAAGGACAGGGGAGCGAAAAACTGTTTTTT
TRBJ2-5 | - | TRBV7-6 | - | CASSLDSSYREETQYF | TGTGCCAGCAGCTTAGATTCCAGCTACAGGGAAGAGACCCAGTACTTC
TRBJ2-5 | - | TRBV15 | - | CATSRGGRGGAETQYF | TGTGCCACCAGCAGAGGCGGCAGGGGTGGGGCAGAGACCCAGTACTTC
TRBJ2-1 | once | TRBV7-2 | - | CASSHYGGRDNPPQFF | TGTGCCAGCAGCCATTATGGGGGCCGGGACAACCCTCCGCAGTTCTTC
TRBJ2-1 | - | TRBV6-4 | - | CASSDQGGSNEQFF | TGTGCCAGCAGTGACCAGGGCGGGTCCAATGAGCAGTTCTTC
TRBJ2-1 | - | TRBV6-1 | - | CASSLGAYNEQFF | TGTGCCAGCAGTCTGGGGGCGTACAATGAGCAGTTCTTC
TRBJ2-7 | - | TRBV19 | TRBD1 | CASSRTGTGAYEQYF | TGTGCCAGTAGCCGTACGGGGACAGGAGCCTACGAGCAGTACTTC
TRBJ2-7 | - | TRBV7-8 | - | CASSWGLNYEQYF | TGTGCCAGCAGCTGGGGCCTAAACTACGAGCAGTACTTC
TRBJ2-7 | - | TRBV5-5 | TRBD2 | CASSPTVTSGRAEQYF | TGTGCCAGCAGCCCGACGGTGACTAGCGGGAGGGCAGAGCAGTACTTC
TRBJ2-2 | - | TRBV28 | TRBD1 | CASSLSGGVHRELFF | TGTGCCAGCAGTTTATCAGGGGGTGTCCACCGGGAGCTGTTTTTT
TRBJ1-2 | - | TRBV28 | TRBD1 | CASSSGTGAFYGYTF | TGTGCCAGCAGTTCTGGGACAGGCGCGTTCTATGGCTACACCTTC
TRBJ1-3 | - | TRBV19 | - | CASMPDRNTIYF | TGTGCCAGTATGCCTGATCGTAACACCATATATTTT
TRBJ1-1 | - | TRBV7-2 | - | CASSPRRVSSSEAFF | TGTGCCAGCAGCCCACGGAGGGTAAGCAGCTCTGAAGCTTTCTTT
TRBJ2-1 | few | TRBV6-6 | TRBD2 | CASSYSRLTSVNEQFF | TGTGCCAGCAGTTACTCGAGGCTGACTAGCGTGAATGAGCAGTTCTTC
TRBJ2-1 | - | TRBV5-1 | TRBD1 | CASSIGTGNYNEQFF | TGCGCCAGCAGCATCGGGACAGGGAACTACAATGAGCAGTTCTTC
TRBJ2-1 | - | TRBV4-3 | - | CASSQRTGNEQFF | TGCGCCAGCAGCCAACGGACTGGCAATGAGCAGTTCTTC
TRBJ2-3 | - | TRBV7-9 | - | CASSLAGVRDTQYF | TGTGCCAGCAGCTTGGCAGGGGTAAGGGATACGCAGTATTTT
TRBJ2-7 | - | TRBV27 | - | CASSFGVGMDEQYF | TGTGCCAGCAGTTTCGGAGTGGGAATGGACGAGCAGTACTTC
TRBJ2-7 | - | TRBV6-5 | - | CASSYSKGYGVGEQYF | TGTGCCAGCAGTTACTCGAAAGGGTATGGGGTGGGGGAGCAGTACTTC
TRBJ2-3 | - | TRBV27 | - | CASSLRERGDTQYF | TGTGCCAGCAGTTTAAGGGAGAGGGGAGATACGCAGTATTTT
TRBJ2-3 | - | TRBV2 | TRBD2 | CASTSEITDTQYF | TGTGCCAGTACTAGCGAAATCACAGATACGCAGTATTTT
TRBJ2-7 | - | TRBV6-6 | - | CASSLTGAVGVQYF | TGTGCCAGCAGTCTTACCGGGGCGGTGGGAGTGCAGTACTTC
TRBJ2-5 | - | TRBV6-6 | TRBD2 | CASSYKGGLETQYF | TGTGCCAGCAGTTACAAGGGAGGGTTGGAGACCCAGTACTTC
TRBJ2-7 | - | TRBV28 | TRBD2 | CASSPSGRSSYEQYF | TGTGCCAGCAGCCCAAGCGGGAGGTCCTCCTACGAGCAGTACTTC
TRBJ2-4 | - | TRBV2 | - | CASCRTRIFGNIQYF | TGTGCCAGCTGCAGAACCCGAATTTTCGGAAACATTCAGTACTTC
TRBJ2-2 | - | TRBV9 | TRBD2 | CASTTSGIGTGELFF | TGTGCCAGCACCACTAGCGGGATCGGCACCGGGGAGCTGTTTTTT
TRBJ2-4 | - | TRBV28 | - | CASSHPGTVIQYF | TGTGCCAGCAGTCATCCGGGAACGGTCATTCAGTACTTC
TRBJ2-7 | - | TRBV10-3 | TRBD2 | CAAQGAGTSGTLEQYF | TGTGCCGCCCAAGGGGCGGGGACTAGCGGGACTCTCGAGCAGTACTTC
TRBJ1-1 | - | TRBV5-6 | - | CASSPDMNTEAFF | TGTGCCAGCAGCCCGGATATGAACACTGAAGCTTTCTTT
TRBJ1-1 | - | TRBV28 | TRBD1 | CASSLTGDWTEAFF | TGTGCCAGCAGCCTGACAGGGGACTGGACTGAAGCTTTCTTT
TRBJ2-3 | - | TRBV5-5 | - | CASNEFADTQYF | TGTGCCAGCAACGAGTTCGCAGATACGCAGTATTTT
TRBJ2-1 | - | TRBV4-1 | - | CASSPERDNEQFF | TGCGCCAGCAGCCCTGAGCGGGACAATGAGCAGTTCTTC